One sample yielded the 31 T cell receptor beta chains listed below, sequenced in a study of blood T cell repertoires in COVID-19. This table comes from immunoSEQ multiplex PCR, and its TCRdb copy is limited to in-frame clones, with some not included. The sample holds around 75,000 clones; around 90% are singletons and the top ten take about 2.7%. The specimen was peripheral blood. These receptor sequences come from a human donor in a cohort sampled during active COVID-19.

The chain uses TRBV23-1 and TRBJ2-3; TRBD2 agrees at 10 bases. TRBV23-1 is reported as an ORF; its role is uncertain. CDR3 length: 16 residues. Trimming took 0 bases from V and 4 from J; bases not matched to a gene: 4. The CDR3 sequence is CASSQSSSGSPDTQYF. Written as DNA, the CDR3 is TGCGCCAGCAGTCAATCGTCTAGCGGGAGCCCAGATACGCAGTATTTT.

This chain uses TRBV9 with TRBJ1-2; 8 bases are a match to TRBD1. J was trimmed by 7 bases and V by 4 bases; bases with no gene match: 9. The germline CDR1 and CDR2 sequences are SGDLS and YYNGEE. There are 14 residues in the CDR3. The CDR3 DNA reads as TGTGCCAGCAGCCTCGGACAGGGAGGGGGTGGCTACACCTTC. Translating gives CASSLGQGGGGYTF.

V is TRBV6-6 and J is TRBJ2-3; TRBD2 aligns across 7 bases. Germline-derived CDR1 and CDR2 are MNHNY and SVGAGI (reference sequence). The V segment lost 0 bases and the J segment 1 base; nucleotides outside the gene matches: 4. This CDR3 contains 16 residues. CDR3: CASSYSRRGGTDTQYF. The CDR3 coding sequence is TGTGCCAGCAGTTACTCGCGTCGGGGGGGCACAGATACGCAGTATTTT.

This clone was seen a single time. The rearrangement joins TRBV5-4 to TRBJ2-1, with a weak D call TRBD2 (6 bases). The germline V gene encodes CDR1 SGHNT and CDR2 YYREEE (reference sequence). This CDR3 comprises 14 residues. V was shortened by 4 bases and J by 6 bases, with 14 bases between the two germline ends. The CDR3 nucleotides are TGTGCCAGCAGCCCCCTCGTTAGCGGCAATGAGCAGTTCTTC. Amino acids: CASSPLVSGNEQFF.

The chain employs TRBV2 and TRBJ2-7; D remains unclear. The V gene's germline CDR1 is SNHLY and CDR2 FYNNEI. The CDR3 is made up of 15 amino acids. The V and J ends lost 6 bases and 2 bases respectively, with 17 bases between them. CDR3 loop: CASRAGGAATYEQYF. In DNA, the CDR3 is TGTGCCAGCAGAGCTGGCGGTGCCGCCACCTACGAGCAGTACTTC.

This clone was seen a few times. The rearrangement uses TRBV27 and TRBJ1-6; the D is unclear. With 3 bases removed from V and 6 bases from J, the gap between germline ends came to 6 bases. The CDR3 has 13 residues. Germline V gives CDR1 MNHEY, CDR2 SMNVEV (reference sequence). For the CDR3, the DNA is TGTGCCAGCAGTTTGGGCCTTAATTCACCCCTCCACTTT. It translates to CASSLGLNSPLHF.

The chain couples TRBV19 to TRBJ1-1; D is possibly TRBD1 (5 bases). The CDR3 spans 14 residues. V was cut by 7 bases and J by 0 bases, with 12 bases left in between. CDR1 is LNHDA, CDR2 SQIVND, per germline (reference sequence). CDR3 DNA sequence: TGTGCCAGTACCCAGGGATCCCTGAACACTGAAGCTTTCTTT. This sequence encodes CASTQGSLNTEAFF.

The chain combines TRBV7-2 with TRBJ2-3; a weak D match, TRBD2 (5 bases). Germline CDR1 and CDR2: SGHTA and FQGNSA. V was cut by 5 bases and J by 5 bases, with 17 bases left in between. CDR3 length: 15 residues. CDR3 sequence: CASSRSSATLDTQYF. The CDR3 bases are TGTGCCAGCAGCCGGAGTAGCGCCACGCTAGATACGCAGTATTTT.

This clone was seen once. The chain has TRBV6-6 and TRBJ1-4; the D is unclear. Trimming took off 2 bases at V and 7 bases at J, with 8 bases between the two ends. CDR3 size: 13 residues. The germline gives CDR1 MNHNY, CDR2 SVGAGI (reference sequence). CDR3 nucleotide sequence: TGTGCCAGCAGTTACCGGGAACCTGAAAAACTGTTTTTT. Translation gives CASSYREPEKLFF.

The rearrangement joins TRBV7-8 to TRBJ2-1; 8 bases line up with TRBD1. The trim removed 0 bases at V and 2 bases at J, leaving 9 bases unmatched. This CDR3 contains 18 residues. Per germline, CDR1 SGHVS and CDR2 FQNEAQ. Here the CDR3 DNA reads TGTGCCAGCAGCTTAGCGGGCCAGCCAGGGGGCACCTACAATGAGCAGTTCTTC. This translates into CASSLAGQPGGTYNEQFF.

This chain joins TRBV27 and TRBJ1-1, with unresolved D. Germline lookup yields CDR1 MNHEY and CDR2 SMNVEV (reference sequence). The V gene lost 5 bases and the J gene lost 0 bases, with 13 bases spanning the gap. The CDR3 runs to 15 residues. CDR3 amino acids: CASSPYKEMNTEAFF. The CDR3 DNA reads as TGTGCCAGCAGTCCATACAAGGAGATGAACACTGAAGCTTTCTTT.

The chain employs TRBV5-1 and TRBJ2-7; D might be TRBD1 (6 bases). V was shortened by 4 bases and J by 2 bases, with 13 bases between the two germline ends. CDR1 is SGHRS, CDR2 YFSETQ, per germline. The CDR3 has 14 amino acids. The CDR3 nucleotides read TGCGCCAGCAGCAGAGACAGGTCCGCCTACGAGCAGTACTTC. Translating gives CASSRDRSAYEQYF. Drawing the rest from reference TRBV5-1 and TRBJ2-7, the complete variable domain is KAGVTQTPRYLIKTRGQQVTLSCSPISGHRSVSWYQQTPGQGLQFLFEYFSETQRNKGNFPGRFSGRQFSNSRSEMNVSTLELGDSALYLCASSRDRSAYEQYFGPGTRLTVT.

The chain combines TRBV4-2 with TRBJ1-2; D is uncertain. CDR1 LGHNA and CDR2 YNFKEQ come from the germline V gene. Trimming stripped 5 bases from V and 7 bases from J, with 20 bases between. The CDR3 totals 15 residues. The CDR3, as DNA: TGTGCCAGCAGCACAGAGCGGCTCCTCGGTATTGGCTACACCTTC. It codes for CASSTERLLGIGYTF.

The chain recombines TRBV7-6 with TRBJ2-1; 8 nucleotides agree with TRBD2. CDR3 length: 14 residues. V gave up 3 bases and J gave up 8 bases; unmatched junction bases: 6. Germline V gives CDR1 SGHVS, CDR2 FNYEAQ. CDR3 bases: TGTGCCAGCAGCTTCGGGGCCGGGAGGGATGAGCAGTTCTTC. Its protein is CASSFGAGRDEQFF.

This sequence joins TRBV27 and TRBJ1-4; maybe TRBD1 (6 bases). The CDR3 totals 14 residues. The ends were cut back, 3 bases at V and 5 bases at J, with 10 bases in the middle. Per germline, CDR1 MNHEY and CDR2 SMNVEV (reference sequence). CDR3 DNA sequence: TGTGCCAGCAGTTTCCAGGGGCTGAATGAAAAACTGTTTTTT. Encoded protein: CASSFQGLNEKLFF.

The chain joins TRBV28 to TRBJ2-1; D remains ambiguous. V dropped 6 bases and J dropped 3 bases, with 15 bases sitting between them. The germline gives CDR1 MDHEN, CDR2 SYDVKM. The CDR3 spans 15 residues. CDR3 DNA sequence: TGTGCCAGCAGGAGAACGGTCCCCGGCTACAATGAGCAGTTCTTC. This gives the protein CASRRTVPGYNEQFF.

The chain combines TRBV5-1 with TRBJ2-7, with 9 nucleotides matching TRBD2. The ends lost 0 bases at V and 1 base at J; junction bases unmatched: 2. CDR1 is SGHRS and CDR2 is YFSETQ in the germline V gene. This CDR3 contains 15 residues. The CDR3 sequence: CASSLGLAGSYEQYF. In DNA, the CDR3 is TGCGCCAGCAGCTTGGGTCTAGCGGGGTCCTACGAGCAGTACTTC.

The chain combines TRBV6-6 with TRBJ2-7; 12 bases align to TRBD1. Germline V lookup: CDR1 MNHNY, CDR2 SVGAGI (reference sequence). J gave up 7 bases and V 4 bases, and 8 bases lay outside the gene matches. The CDR3 loop spans 15 amino acids. CDR3 nucleotides: TGTGCCAGCAGTTGGCCGGGACAGGGGGCGGGGGAGCAGTACTTC. Amino acids: CASSWPGQGAGEQYF.

The chain employs TRBV12-2 and TRBJ1-2; the listed D gene, TRBD1, was not tested against the DNA. TRBV12-2 is given as a pseudogene. This CDR3 comprises 16 residues. CDR3 in DNA: TGTGCAAGTCGCTTAGCGTCGAGGCAGGGGGCCTATGGCTACACCTTC. This encodes CASRLASRQGAYGYTF.

J is TRBJ1-3 and V is TRBV6-5; D call uncertain. The CDR3 spans 15 residues. The V end lost 4 bases, the J end lost 2 bases, and 12 bases lay between the germline ends. Germline loops: CDR1 MNHEY, CDR2 SVGAGI. DNA of the CDR3: TGTGCCAGCAGTTTAAAACGGGAGACTGGAAACACCATATATTTT. Its protein is CASSLKRETGNTIYF.

The rearrangement uses TRBV3-1 (or the pseudogene TRBV3-2) and TRBJ1-2; 9 bases match TRBD1. The germline CDR1 and CDR2 sequences are LGHDT and YNNKEL (reference sequence). Germline trimming cut 4 bases from V and 11 bases from J; bases unmatched to any gene: 2. The CDR3 loop spans 11 amino acids. This CDR3 is CASSRGQGYTF. CDR3 DNA: TGTGCCAGCAGCCGAGGACAGGGGTACACCTTC.

The rearrangement joins TRBV28 to TRBJ2-5; the D gene is possibly TRBD2 (6 bases). The germline CDR1 and CDR2 sequences are MDHEN and SYDVKM. The CDR3 consists of 15 residues. The V gene lost 7 bases and the J gene lost 1 base, with 16 bases spanning the gap. CDR3 region: CASIGASALQETQYF. The CDR3 DNA sequence: TGTGCCAGCATTGGGGCTAGCGCGCTCCAAGAGACCCAGTACTTC.

The chain employs TRBV5-6 and TRBJ2-7, with 8 bases that match TRBD1. Germline values: CDR1 SGHDT, CDR2 YYEEEE. CDR3 length equals 14 residues. Unmatched junction bases numbered 9, after V lost 5 bases and J lost 5 bases. CDR3 sequence (DNA): TGTGCCAGCAGGGGAGGACAGGGTAGGAACGAGCAGTACTTC. Translated: CASRGGQGRNEQYF.

The chain has TRBV4-1 and TRBJ1-4; D uncertain. Germline lookup yields CDR1 MGHRA and CDR2 YSYEKL. Trimming left V 1 base short and J 0 bases short, with 6 bases between. This CDR3 comprises 15 residues. The CDR3 region is CASSQGQTTNEKLFF. For the CDR3, the DNA is TGCGCCAGCAGCCAAGGTCAAACAACTAATGAAAAACTGTTTTTT.

This chain joins TRBV6-1 and TRBJ1-4; D gene ambiguous. Trimming removed 1 base at V and 0 bases at J, with 6 bases between. The V gene's germline CDR1 is MNHNS and CDR2 SASEGT. The CDR3 totals 15 residues. The CDR3 loop is CASSEEYPTNEKLFF. The DNA of the CDR3 is TGTGCCAGCAGTGAAGAATATCCAACTAATGAAAAACTGTTTTTT.

Comments on this clone: The same CDR3 arises from other DNA sequences in this sample as well. The chain uses TRBV27 and TRBJ2-1; D is unclear. V lost 2 bases, J lost 6 bases, and 8 bases lay in between. The CDR3 runs to 13 residues. Germline CDR1 MNHEY, CDR2 SMNVEV (reference sequence). CDR3 in DNA: TGTGCCAGCAGTTTAAGGCTAGGCAATGAGCAGTTCTTC. It codes for CASSLRLGNEQFF.

The genes are TRBV3-1 (or the pseudogene TRBV3-2) and TRBJ2-6; a possible D gene is TRBD1 (7 bases). In germline, CDR1 is LGHDT, CDR2 YNNKEL (reference sequence). V shed 3 bases and J shed 2 bases, with 14 bases lying between them. The CDR3 totals 17 residues. CDR3 bases: TGTGCCAGCAGCCAGGAGGGGGCGGATGCTGGGGCCAACGTCCTGACTTTC. Its protein is CASSQEGADAGANVLTF.

This chain uses TRBV27 with TRBJ2-3, with 8 positions matching TRBD2. The germline gives CDR1 MNHEY, CDR2 SMNVEV (reference sequence). This CDR3 comprises 16 residues. Losses at the gene ends were 5 bases for V and 2 bases for J; bases not matched to a gene: 9. The CDR3 nucleotides are TGTGCCAGCAGTCCAGGCAGCGGGGGCCCCACAGATACGCAGTATTTT. Its translation: CASSPGSGGPTDTQYF.

This clone was observed a few times. CDR3 in DNA: TGTGCCAGCAGTTGGGCTTTGCGGGAGGCAGATACGCAGTATTTT. Translated: CASSWALREADTQYF. The chain couples TRBV27 to TRBJ2-3, with 8 bases that match TRBD2. The CDR3 length is 15 residues. The V gene end was trimmed by 4 bases and the J gene end by 4 bases; junction bases not matched to a gene: 7. Germline V gives CDR1 MNHEY, CDR2 SMNVEV (reference sequence).

The V call is TRBV4-2, the J call TRBJ2-7, with TRBD1 matching over 8 bases. Trimming at V came to 4 bases and at J to 4 bases, leaving 6 bases not matched to a gene. This CDR3 region has 14 residues. In germline, CDR1 is LGHNA, CDR2 YNFKEQ. The CDR3 DNA sequence: TGTGCCAGCAGCCCCCGACAGGGGAGGTACGAGCAGTACTTC. Translating it yields CASSPRQGRYEQYF.

The J gene is TRBJ2-2, the V gene TRBV19; the match to TRBD2 covers 15 bases. The CDR3 totals 18 residues. CDR1 LNHDA and CDR2 SQIVND come from the germline V gene (reference sequence). J gave up 4 bases and V 1 base, and 4 bases lay outside the gene matches. CDR3 residues: CASSIGTSGRAGTGELFF. The CDR3 coding sequence is TGTGCCAGTAGTATAGGGACTAGCGGGAGGGCCGGCACCGGGGAGCTGTTTTTT.